The clone carrying this T cell receptor (beta chain) was picked up a small number of times. Antigen specificity is unknown. V shed 5 bases, J shed 7 bases, and the junction held 10 bases outside the gene matches. The CDR3 consists of 14 residues. Germline CDR1 reads SGHAT; CDR2 reads FQNNGV. The entry originates in a study of post-analysis software for immune sequencing data. Findings and caveats of the study: A few TRBV segments were significantly more frequent in patients than in controls. TRBV5-6, TRBV5-1 and TRBV20-1 were among these segments. The normalized Chao1 diversity of multiple sclerosis patients was significantly lower than that of controls.

Presence of unique molecular identifiers characterized the TCR beta cDNA libraries. The authors obtained roughly 0.5 million cDNA molecules from about 0.94 to 9.7 million T cells. TCRdb independently ran MiXCR on the PCR reads; one entry per CDR3 protein. The sample contains about 460,000 distinct CDR3 sequences, approximately 46% of which appear only once. The sample was blood. The chain links TRBV11-2 to TRBJ1-2, with TRBD1 matching over 7 bases. The source of this sequence is a girl aged 5-17 years with multiple sclerosis. Written as DNA, the CDR3 is TGTGCCAGCAGCCCGACGACAGGGTACTCTGGCTACACCTTC. Residues: CASSPTTGYSGYTF.